The T cell receptor beta chain described here comes from a study of T-cell memory formation after mild COVID-19. Overall study context: Largely, the TCR clusters proved donor specific.

The table lists this clonotype with a few counts. Its target is unknown. Findings and limits, study-wide: Contracting clones from day 15 to 85 showed balanced CD4/CD8; later expanders favored CD4+.

J lost 4 bases, V lost 4 bases, and 7 bases had no gene match. Germline V gene sequence: CDR1 MGHRA, CDR2 YSYEKL. This CDR3 has 15 residues. Using constant-segment primers, 5'RACE produced TCR alpha and TCR beta cDNA libraries carrying sample barcodes and UMIs. TCRdb passed the 5' RACE reads through MiXCR, listing each CDR3 protein once. Of 380,000 or so distinct CDR3 sequences listed, roughly an eighth are singletons. This receptor was obtained from a man aged 18-30 years who had mild COVID-19 (a few samples of this study predate the infection). Cell type and time point are not known. V is TRBV4-1 and J is TRBJ2-7, with 10 nucleotides matching TRBD1. Sequenced sample: PBMCs or a T cell subset sorted from them (not recorded which). CDR3 residues: CASSPWTGGAYEQYF. Here the CDR3 DNA reads TGCGCCAGCAGCCCTTGGACAGGGGGGGCTTACGAGCAGTACTTC.